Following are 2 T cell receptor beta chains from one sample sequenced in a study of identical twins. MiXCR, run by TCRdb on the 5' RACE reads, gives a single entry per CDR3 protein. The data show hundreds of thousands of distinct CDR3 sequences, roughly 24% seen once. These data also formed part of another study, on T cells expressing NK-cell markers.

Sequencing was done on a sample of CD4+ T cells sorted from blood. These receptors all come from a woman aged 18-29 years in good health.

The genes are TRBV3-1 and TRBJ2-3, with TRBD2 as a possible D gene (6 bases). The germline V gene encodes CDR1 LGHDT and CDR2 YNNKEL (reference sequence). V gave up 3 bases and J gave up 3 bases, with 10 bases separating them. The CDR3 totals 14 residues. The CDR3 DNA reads TGTGCCAGCAGCCAGCCCGGGACTACAGATACGCAGTATTTT. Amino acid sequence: CASSQPGTTDTQYF.

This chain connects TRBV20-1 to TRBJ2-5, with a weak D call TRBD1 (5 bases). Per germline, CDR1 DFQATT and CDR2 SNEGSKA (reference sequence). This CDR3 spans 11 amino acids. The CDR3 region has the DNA TGCACTCTCTGGGCAGGGGAGACCCAGTACTTC. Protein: CTLWAGETQYF.